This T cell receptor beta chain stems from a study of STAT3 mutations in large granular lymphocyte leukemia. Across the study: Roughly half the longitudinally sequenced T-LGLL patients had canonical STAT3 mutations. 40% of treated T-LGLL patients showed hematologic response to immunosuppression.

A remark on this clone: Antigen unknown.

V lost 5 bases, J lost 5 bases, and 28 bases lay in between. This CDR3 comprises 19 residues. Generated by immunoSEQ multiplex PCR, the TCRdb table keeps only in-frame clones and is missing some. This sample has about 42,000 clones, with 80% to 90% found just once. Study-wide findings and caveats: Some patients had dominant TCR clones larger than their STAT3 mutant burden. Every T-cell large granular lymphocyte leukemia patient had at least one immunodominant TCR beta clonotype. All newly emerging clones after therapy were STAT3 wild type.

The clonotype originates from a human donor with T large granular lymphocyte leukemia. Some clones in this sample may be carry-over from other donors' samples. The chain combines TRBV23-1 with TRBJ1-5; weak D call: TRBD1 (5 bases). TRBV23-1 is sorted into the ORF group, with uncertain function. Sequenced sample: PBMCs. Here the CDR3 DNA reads TGCGCCAGCAGTTCAATAGGGGTTGGCTGGCAGGGTCGCGATCAGCCCCAGCATTTT. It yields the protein CASSSIGVGWQGRDQPQHF.